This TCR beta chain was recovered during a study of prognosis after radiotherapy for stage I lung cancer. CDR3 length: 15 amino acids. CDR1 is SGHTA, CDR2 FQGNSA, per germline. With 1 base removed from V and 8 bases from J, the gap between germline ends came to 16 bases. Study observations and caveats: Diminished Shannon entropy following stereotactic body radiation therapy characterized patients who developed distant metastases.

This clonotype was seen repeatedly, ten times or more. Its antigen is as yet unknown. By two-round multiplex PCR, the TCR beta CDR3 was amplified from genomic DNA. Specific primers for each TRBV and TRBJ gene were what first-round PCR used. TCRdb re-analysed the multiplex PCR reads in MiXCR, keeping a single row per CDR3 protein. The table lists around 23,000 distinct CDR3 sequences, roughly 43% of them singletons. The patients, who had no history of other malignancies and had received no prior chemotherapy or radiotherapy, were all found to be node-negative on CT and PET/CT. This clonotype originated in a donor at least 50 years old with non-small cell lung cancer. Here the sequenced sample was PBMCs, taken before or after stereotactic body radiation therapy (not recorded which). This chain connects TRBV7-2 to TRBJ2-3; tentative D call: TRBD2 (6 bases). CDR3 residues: CASSLENTGRFTQYF. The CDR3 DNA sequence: TGTGCCAGCAGCTTAGAGAATACGGGGAGGTTTACGCAGTATTTT.